A selection of T cell receptor beta chains follows, all from one sample in a study of a mutant IDH1 vaccine in newly diagnosed glioma. The antigens these receptors bind are not known. Measured with immunoSEQ multiplex PCR; TCRdb has only the in-frame clones, and not every one. The sample yields tens of thousands of clones, 85% seen once. This material consisted of PBMCs, taken from a glioma patient whose treatment included an IDH1 peptide vaccine. These TCRs come from a man under 40 with glioma. Some clones in this sample may be carry-over from other donors' samples. Both conserved end residues are part of each CDR3. A D gene is named only where the DNA matches it firmly. Clone size is shown for a subset of rows, as once, few, many or a class of expanded clone.

CASSQVRIDTEAFF TGCGCCAGCAGCCAAGTTCGCATTGACACTGAAGCTTTCTTT TRBJ1-1 . TRBV4-3 .
CASNPIPQGSEAFF TGTGCCAGCAACCCGATTCCTCAGGGTTCTGAAGCTTTCTTT TRBJ1-1 . TRBV7-8 .
CAISGRGLVGEEQFF TGTGCCATCAGTGGAAGGGGGCTAGTAGGAGAAGAGCAGTTCTTC TRBJ2-1 TRBD1 TRBV10-3 .
CASSQGTIQETQYF TGCGCCAGCAGCCAAGGTACTATCCAAGAGACCCAGTACTTC TRBJ2-5 . TRBV4-1 .
CASSLVKGELFF TGTGCCAGCAGCTTAGTAAAAGGGGAGCTGTTTTTT TRBJ2-2 . TRBV7-9 .
CASRVTGAPANTGELFF TGTGCCAGCAGAGTAACAGGGGCCCCTGCGAACACCGGGGAGCTGTTTTTT TRBJ2-2 TRBD1 TRBV2 .
CASSESFTGPPEAFF TGCGCCAGCAGTGAGTCGTTCACGGGCCCCCCTGAAGCTTTCTTT TRBJ1-1 . TRBV10-2 .
CASSLPQTIDNEQFF TGTGCCAGCAGCCTCCCCCAAACTATAGACAATGAGCAGTTCTTC TRBJ2-1 . TRBV11-2 .
CASSVAMNTEAFF TGTGCCAGCAGCGTAGCGATGAACACTGAAGCTTTCTTT TRBJ1-1 . TRBV9 .
CAIRPGRAGNEQFF TGTGCCATCAGGCCCGGTAGGGCGGGCAATGAGCAGTTCTTC TRBJ2-1 . TRBV10-3 .
CASSVDGYEQYF TGTGCCAGCAGCGTAGATGGCTACGAGCAGTACTTC TRBJ2-7 . TRBV9 .
CASNPGQSDQPQHF TGTGCCAGTAACCCGGGACAGTCCGATCAGCCCCAGCATTTT TRBJ1-5 TRBD1 TRBV6-1 .
CASSPSFAASYNEQFF TGTGCCAGCAGCCCGTCGTTCGCAGCAAGCTACAATGAGCAGTTCTTC TRBJ2-1 . TRBV11-3 .
CASSPSSGEVWNEQFF TGTGCCAGTAGTCCATCTAGCGGGGAAGTTTGGAATGAGCAGTTCTTC TRBJ2-1 TRBD2 TRBV19 .
CASSSETEDNTEAFF TGTGCCAGCAGCTCAGAGACGGAGGATAACACTGAAGCTTTCTTT TRBJ1-1 . TRBV13 .
CASSRTHTGELFF TGTGCCAGCAGCCGGACGCACACCGGGGAGCTGTTTTTT TRBJ2-2 . TRBV9 .
CASSIRTGSNTGELFF TGTGCCAGCAGCATCCGGACAGGCTCGAACACCGGGGAGCTGTTTTTT TRBJ2-2 TRBD1 TRBV7-8 .
CASSSGYSQETQYF TGCGCCAGCAGTTCAGGGTACTCTCAAGAGACCCAGTACTTC TRBJ2-5 . TRBV5-1 .
CASSAGTGVYEQYF TGTGCCAGCAGCGCCGGGACAGGGGTCTACGAGCAGTACTTC TRBJ2-7 TRBD1 TRBV9 .
CASSHTRTAGEQYF TGTGCCAGCAGTCACACCCGGACAGCCGGGGAGCAGTACTTC TRBJ2-7 . TRBV27 .
CASSFFSGLRTDTQYF TGTGCCAGCAGTTTCTTTAGCGGGCTGCGCACAGATACGCAGTATTTT TRBJ2-3 TRBD2 TRBV7-2 .
CASSQRRARNQETQYF TGTGCCAGCAGCCAACGGAGGGCTAGGAACCAAGAGACCCAGTACTTC TRBJ2-5 . TRBV5-5 .
CASSAFSGGLIYNEQFF TGTGCCAGCAGCGCGTTCAGTGGGGGCTTGATCTACAATGAGCAGTTCTTC TRBJ2-1 . TRBV7-6 .
CASSFTGMGLQPQHF TGTGCCAGCAGTTTTACAGGGATGGGGTTGCAGCCCCAGCATTTT TRBJ1-5 . TRBV27 .
CASSKLGQETQYF TGTGCCAGTAGTAAACTAGGGCAAGAGACCCAGTACTTC TRBJ2-5 . TRBV19 .
CAISETGQPMGAQYF TGTGCCATCAGTGAGACGGGCCAGCCCATGGGGGCCCAGTACTTC TRBJ2-5 . TRBV10-3 once
CASSPIRGNTEAFF TGTGCCAGCAGCCCGATAAGGGGGAACACTGAAGCTTTCTTT TRBJ1-1 . TRBV7-2 few
CASSPLGQGAGTNEKLFF TGTGCCAGCAGTCCCTTGGGACAGGGGGCCGGAACTAATGAAAAACTGTTTTTT TRBJ1-4 TRBD1 TRBV2 .
CASSPGQGGSGEAFF TGTGCCAGCTCACCAGGACAGGGGGGCAGCGGTGAAGCTTTCTTT TRBJ1-1 TRBD1 TRBV18 .
CATGRDGGWKTQYF TGTGCCACCGGCAGAGATGGGGGTTGGAAGACCCAGTACTTC TRBJ2-5 . TRBV15 .
CASSIDRVNQPQHF TGTGCCAGTAGTATAGATAGGGTCAATCAGCCCCAGCATTTT TRBJ1-5 . TRBV19 .